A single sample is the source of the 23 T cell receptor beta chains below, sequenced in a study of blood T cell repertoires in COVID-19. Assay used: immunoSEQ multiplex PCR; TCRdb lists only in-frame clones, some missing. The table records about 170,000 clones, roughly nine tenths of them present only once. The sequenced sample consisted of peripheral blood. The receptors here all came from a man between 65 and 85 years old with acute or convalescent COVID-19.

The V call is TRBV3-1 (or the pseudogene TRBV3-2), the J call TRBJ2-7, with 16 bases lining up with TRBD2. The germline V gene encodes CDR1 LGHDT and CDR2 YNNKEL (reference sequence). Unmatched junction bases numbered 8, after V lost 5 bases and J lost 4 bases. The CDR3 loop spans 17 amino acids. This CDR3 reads CASSEGLAGGPRYEQYF. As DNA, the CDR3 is TGTGCCAGCAGCGAGGGACTAGCGGGAGGGCCTAGGTACGAGCAGTACTTC.

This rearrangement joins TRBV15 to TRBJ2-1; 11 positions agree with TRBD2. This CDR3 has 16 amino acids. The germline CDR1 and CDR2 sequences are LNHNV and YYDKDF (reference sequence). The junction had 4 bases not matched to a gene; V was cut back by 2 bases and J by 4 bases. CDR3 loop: CATSRRTSGSYNEQFF. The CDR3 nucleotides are TGTGCCACCAGCAGACGAACTAGCGGGAGTTACAATGAGCAGTTCTTC.

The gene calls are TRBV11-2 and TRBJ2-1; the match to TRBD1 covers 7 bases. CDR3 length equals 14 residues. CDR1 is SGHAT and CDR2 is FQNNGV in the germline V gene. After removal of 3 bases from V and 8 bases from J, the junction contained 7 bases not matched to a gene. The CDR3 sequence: CASSFGTAGHEQFF. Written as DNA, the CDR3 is TGTGCCAGCAGCTTTGGGACAGCCGGCCATGAGCAGTTCTTC.

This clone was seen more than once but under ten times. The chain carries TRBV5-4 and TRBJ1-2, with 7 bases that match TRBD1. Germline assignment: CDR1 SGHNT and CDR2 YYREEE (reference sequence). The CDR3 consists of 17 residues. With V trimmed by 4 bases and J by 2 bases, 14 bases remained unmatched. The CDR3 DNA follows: TGTGCCAGCAGCGCATACACCGGGACAGATACCAACTATGGCTACACCTTC. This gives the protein CASSAYTGTDTNYGYTF.

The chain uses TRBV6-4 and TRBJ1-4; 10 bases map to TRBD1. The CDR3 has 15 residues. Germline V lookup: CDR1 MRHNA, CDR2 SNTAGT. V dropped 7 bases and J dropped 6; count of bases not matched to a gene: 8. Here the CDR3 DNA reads TGTGCCAGCACGGATTTTGACAGGGGGCATGAAAAACTGTTTTTT. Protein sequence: CASTDFDRGHEKLFF.

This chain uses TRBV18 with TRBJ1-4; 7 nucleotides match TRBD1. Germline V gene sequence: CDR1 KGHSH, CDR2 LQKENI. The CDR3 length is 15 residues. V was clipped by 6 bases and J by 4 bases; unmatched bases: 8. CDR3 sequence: CASSYGTEINEKLFF. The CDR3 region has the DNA TGTGCCAGCTCCTACGGGACAGAGATTAATGAAAAACTGTTTTTT.

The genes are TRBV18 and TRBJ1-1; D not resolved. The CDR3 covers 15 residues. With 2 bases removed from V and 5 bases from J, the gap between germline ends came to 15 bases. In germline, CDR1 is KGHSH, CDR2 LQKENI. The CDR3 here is CASSPSEMVITEAFF. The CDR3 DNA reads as TGTGCCAGCTCACCATCAGAAATGGTAATTACTGAAGCTTTCTTT.

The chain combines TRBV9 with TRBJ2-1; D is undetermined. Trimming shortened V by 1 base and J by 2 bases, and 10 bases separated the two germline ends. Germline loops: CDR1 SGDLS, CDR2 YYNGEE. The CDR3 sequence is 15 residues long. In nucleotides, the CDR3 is TGTGCCAGCAGCGTATATTTAGCCCCCTACAATGAGCAGTTCTTC. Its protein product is CASSVYLAPYNEQFF.

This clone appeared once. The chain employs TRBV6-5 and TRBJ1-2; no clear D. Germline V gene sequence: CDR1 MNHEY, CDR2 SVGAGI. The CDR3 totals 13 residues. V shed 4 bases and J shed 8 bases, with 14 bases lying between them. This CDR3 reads CASSSTPRGGYTF. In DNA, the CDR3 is TGTGCCAGCAGTTCGACACCCAGAGGGGGCTACACCTTC.

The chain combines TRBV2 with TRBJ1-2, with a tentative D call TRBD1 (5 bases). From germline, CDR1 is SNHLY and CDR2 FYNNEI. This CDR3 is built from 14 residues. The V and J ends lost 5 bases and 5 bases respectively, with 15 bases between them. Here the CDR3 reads CASSQGAFGYGYTF. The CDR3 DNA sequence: TGTGCCAGCAGTCAAGGGGCCTTTGGGTATGGCTACACCTTC.

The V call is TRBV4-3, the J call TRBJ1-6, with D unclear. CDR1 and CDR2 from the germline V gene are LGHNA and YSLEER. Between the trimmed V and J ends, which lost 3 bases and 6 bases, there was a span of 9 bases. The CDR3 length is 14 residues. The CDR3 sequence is CASSQVGSNSPLHF. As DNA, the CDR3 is TGCGCCAGCAGCCAGGTCGGGTCTAATTCACCCCTCCACTTT.

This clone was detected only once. Here the CDR3 DNA reads TGCAGCGTCCCCTTACGAGGGACTAGCGAAGAGACCCAGTACTTC. Protein sequence: CSVPLRGTSEETQYF. This sequence joins TRBV29-1 and TRBJ2-5; 10 nucleotides agree with TRBD2. The germline gives CDR1 SQVTM, CDR2 ANQGSEA. Unmatched junction bases numbered 10, after V lost 6 bases and J lost 3 bases. The CDR3 runs to 15 residues. The full variable domain, its missing parts supplied by reference TRBV29-1 and TRBJ2-5, is SAVISQKPSRDICQRGTSLTIQCQVDSQVTMMFWYRQQPGQSLTLIATANQGSEATYESGFVIDKFPISRPNLTFSTLTVSNMSPEDSSIYLCSVPLRGTSEETQYFGPGTRLLVL.

CDR3 sequence: CASSLQGVRTQYF. The CDR3 DNA is TGTGCCAGCAGTCTACAGGGGGTCCGGACCCAGTACTTC. The V gene is TRBV12-3 or TRBV12-4, the J gene TRBJ2-5; 8 bases fit TRBD1. The CDR3 is 13 amino acids. V lost 5 bases and J lost 7; bases outside the gene matches: 6.

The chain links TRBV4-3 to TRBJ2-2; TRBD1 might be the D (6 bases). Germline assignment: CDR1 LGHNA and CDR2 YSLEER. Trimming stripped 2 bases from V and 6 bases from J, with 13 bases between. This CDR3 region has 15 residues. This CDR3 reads CASSQLTGSSGELFF. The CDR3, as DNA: TGCGCCAGCAGCCAACTGACAGGTTCGTCCGGGGAGCTGTTTTTT.

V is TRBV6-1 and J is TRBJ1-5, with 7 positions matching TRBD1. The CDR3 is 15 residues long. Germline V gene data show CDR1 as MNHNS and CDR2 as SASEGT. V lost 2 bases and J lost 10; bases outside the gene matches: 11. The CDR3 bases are TGTGCCAGCAGTGAAAGTGGGCCAGGGGGATCTCCCCAGCATTTT. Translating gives CASSESGPGGSPQHF.

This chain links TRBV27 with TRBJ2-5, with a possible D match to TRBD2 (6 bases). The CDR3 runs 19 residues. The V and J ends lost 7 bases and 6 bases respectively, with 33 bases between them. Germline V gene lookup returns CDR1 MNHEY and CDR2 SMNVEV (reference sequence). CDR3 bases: TGTGCCAGCACCCCCGGGTGGGGTTCTAGCGTAACGCGGACGAAGACCCAGTACTTC. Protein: CASTPGWGSSVTRTKTQYF.

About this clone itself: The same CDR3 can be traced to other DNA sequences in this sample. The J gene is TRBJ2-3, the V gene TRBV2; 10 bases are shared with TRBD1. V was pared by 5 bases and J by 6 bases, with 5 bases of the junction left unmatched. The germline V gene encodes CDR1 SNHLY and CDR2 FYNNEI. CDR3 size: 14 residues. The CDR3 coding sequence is TGTGCCAGCAGTCGGGACAGGGGAACGGATACGCAGTATTTT. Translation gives CASSRDRGTDTQYF. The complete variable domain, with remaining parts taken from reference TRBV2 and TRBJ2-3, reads EPEVTQTPSHQVTQMGQEVILRCVPISNHLYFYWYRQILGQKVEFLVSFYNNEISEKSEIFDDQFSVERPDGSNFTLKIRSTKLEDSAMYFCASSRDRGTDTQYFGPGTRLTVL.

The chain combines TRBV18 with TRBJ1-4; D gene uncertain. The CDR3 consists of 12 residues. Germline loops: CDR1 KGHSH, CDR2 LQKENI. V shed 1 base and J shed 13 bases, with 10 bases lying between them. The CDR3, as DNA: TGTGCCAGCTCACCACAAGGAGGAGGACTGTTTTTT. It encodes CASSPQGGGLFF.

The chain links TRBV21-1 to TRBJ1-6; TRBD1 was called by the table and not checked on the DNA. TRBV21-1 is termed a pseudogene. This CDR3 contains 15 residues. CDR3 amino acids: CASSKARGQSSPLHF. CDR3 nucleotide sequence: TGTGCCAGCAGCAAAGCGAGGGGGCAAAGTTCACCCCTCCACTTT.

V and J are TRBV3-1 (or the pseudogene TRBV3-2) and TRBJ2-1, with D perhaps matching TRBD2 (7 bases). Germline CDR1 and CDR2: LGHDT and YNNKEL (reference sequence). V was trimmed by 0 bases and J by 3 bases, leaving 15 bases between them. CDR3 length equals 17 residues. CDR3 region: CASSQDGGGGFYNEQFF. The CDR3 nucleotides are TGTGCCAGCAGCCAAGATGGTGGCGGGGGCTTCTACAATGAGCAGTTCTTC.

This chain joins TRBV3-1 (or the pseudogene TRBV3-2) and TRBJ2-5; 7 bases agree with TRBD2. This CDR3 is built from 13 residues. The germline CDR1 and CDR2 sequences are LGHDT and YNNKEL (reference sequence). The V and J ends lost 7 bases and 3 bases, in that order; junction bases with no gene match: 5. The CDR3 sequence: CASTQRGEETQYF. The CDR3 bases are TGTGCCAGCACCCAGCGGGGAGAAGAGACCCAGTACTTC.

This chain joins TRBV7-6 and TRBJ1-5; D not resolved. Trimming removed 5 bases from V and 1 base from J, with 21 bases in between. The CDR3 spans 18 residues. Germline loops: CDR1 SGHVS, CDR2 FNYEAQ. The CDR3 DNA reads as TGTGCCAGCAGCCCCATCCCCGGGTTGGGAGAAAGCAATCAGCCCCAGCATTTT. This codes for CASSPIPGLGESNQPQHF. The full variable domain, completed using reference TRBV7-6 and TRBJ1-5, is GAGVSQSPRYKVTKRGQDVALRCDPISGHVSLYWYRQALGQGPEFLTYFNYEAQQDKSGLPNDRFSAERPEGSISTLTIQRTEQRDSAMYRCASSPIPGLGESNQPQHFGDGTRLSIL.

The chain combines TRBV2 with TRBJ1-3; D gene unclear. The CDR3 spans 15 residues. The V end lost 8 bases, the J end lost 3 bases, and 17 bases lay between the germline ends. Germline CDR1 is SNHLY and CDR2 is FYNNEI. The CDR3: CASCRERSFGNTIYF. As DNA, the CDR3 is TGTGCCAGCTGTCGGGAACGGTCCTTTGGAAACACCATATATTTT.